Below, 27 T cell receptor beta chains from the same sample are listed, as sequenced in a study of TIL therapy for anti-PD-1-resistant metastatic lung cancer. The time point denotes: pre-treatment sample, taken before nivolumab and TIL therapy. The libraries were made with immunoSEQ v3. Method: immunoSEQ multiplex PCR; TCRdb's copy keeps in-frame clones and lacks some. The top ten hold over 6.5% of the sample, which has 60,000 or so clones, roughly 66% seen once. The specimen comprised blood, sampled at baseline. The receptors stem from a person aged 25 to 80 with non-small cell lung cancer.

The CDR3 region is CASSSTGTGNTIYF. The DNA for the CDR3 is TGCGCCAGCAGCTCCACAGGGACTGGAAACACCATATATTTT. The chain is built from TRBV5-1 and TRBJ1-3, with a possible D match to TRBD1 (6 bases). Germline V lookup: CDR1 SGHRS, CDR2 YFSETQ. The CDR3 extends over 14 amino acids. Trimming took 3 bases from V and 2 from J, leaving 9 bases between them.

This chain's CDR3 is CATAGLALDTQYF. CDR3 in DNA: TGTGCCACCGCGGGACTAGCTCTGGATACGCAGTATTTT. The chain carries TRBV2 and TRBJ2-3; 9 nucleotides line up with TRBD2. Per the germline V gene, CDR1 is SNHLY and CDR2 is FYNNEI. CDR3 length: 13 residues. Trimming removed 10 bases from V and 6 bases from J; junction bases left unmatched: 8. Drawing the rest from reference TRBV2 and TRBJ2-3, the complete variable domain is EPEVTQTPSHQVTQMGQEVILRCVPISNHLYFYWYRQILGQKVEFLVSFYNNEISEKSEIFDDQFSVERPDGSNFTLKIRSTKLEDSAMYFCATAGLALDTQYFGPGTRLTVL.

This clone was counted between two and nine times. The CDR3 loop reads CASSLNPLRVATNEKLFF. CDR3 DNA sequence: TGTGCCAGCAGCTTAAACCCCCTCAGAGTTGCAACTAATGAAAAACTGTTTTTT. This chain joins TRBV7-3 and TRBJ1-4, with D unclear. Trimming took 1 base from V and 0 from J, leaving 15 bases between them. There are 18 residues in the CDR3. Germline CDR1 is SGHTA and CDR2 is FQGTGA. The full variable domain, rest sourced from reference TRBV7-3 and TRBJ1-4, is GAGVSQTPSNKVTEKGKYVELRCDPISGHTALYWYRQSLGQGPEFLIYFQGTGAADDSGLPNDRFFAVRPEGSVSTLKIQRTERGDSAVYLCASSLNPLRVATNEKLFFGSGTQLSVL.

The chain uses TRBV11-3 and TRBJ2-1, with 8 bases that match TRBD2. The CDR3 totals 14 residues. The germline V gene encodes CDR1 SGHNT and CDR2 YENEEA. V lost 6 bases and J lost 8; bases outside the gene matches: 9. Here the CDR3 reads CASRKAGARDEQFF. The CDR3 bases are TGTGCCAGCAGAAAAGCGGGAGCTCGTGATGAGCAGTTCTTC.

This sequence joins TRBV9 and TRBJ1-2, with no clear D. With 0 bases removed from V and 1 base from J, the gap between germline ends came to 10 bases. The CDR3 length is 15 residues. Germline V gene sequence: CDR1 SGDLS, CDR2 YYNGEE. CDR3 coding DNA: TGTGCCAGCAGCGTAGGGCCCGCCCTTAACTATGGCTACACCTTC. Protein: CASSVGPALNYGYTF.

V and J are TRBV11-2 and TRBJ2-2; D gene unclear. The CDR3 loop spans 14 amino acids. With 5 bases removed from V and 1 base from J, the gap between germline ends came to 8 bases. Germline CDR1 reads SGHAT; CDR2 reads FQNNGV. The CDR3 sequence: CASSPRMNTGELFF. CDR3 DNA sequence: TGTGCCAGCAGCCCTCGGATGAACACCGGGGAGCTGTTTTTT.

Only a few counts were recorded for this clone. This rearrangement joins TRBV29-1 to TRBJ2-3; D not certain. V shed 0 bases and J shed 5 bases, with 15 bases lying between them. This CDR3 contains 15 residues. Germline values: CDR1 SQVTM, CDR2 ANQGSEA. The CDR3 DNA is TGCAGCGTTGAAGATCTCCATGGAGCTGGAGATACGCAGTATTTT. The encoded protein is CSVEDLHGAGDTQYF.

CDR3 coding DNA: TGCGCCAGCAGCTTGCCAGAAGCAGATACGCAGTATTTT. Translating it yields CASSLPEADTQYF. The chain links TRBV5-1 to TRBJ2-3; D gene unclear. Germline loops: CDR1 SGHRS, CDR2 YFSETQ. V gave up 1 base and J gave up 4 bases, with 7 bases separating them. This CDR3 contains 13 residues.

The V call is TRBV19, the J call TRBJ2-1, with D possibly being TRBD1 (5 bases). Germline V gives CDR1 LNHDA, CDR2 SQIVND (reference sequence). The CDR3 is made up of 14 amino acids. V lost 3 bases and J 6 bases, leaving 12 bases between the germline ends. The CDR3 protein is CASSMGRRVNEQFF. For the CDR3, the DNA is TGTGCCAGTAGTATGGGGCGGAGAGTCAATGAGCAGTTCTTC. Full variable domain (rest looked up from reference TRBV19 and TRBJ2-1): DGGITQSPKYLFRKEGQNVTLSCEQNLNHDAMYWYRQDPGQGLRLIYYSQIVNDFQKGDIAEGYSVSREKKESFPLTVTSAQKNPTAFYLCASSMGRRVNEQFFGPGTRLTVL.

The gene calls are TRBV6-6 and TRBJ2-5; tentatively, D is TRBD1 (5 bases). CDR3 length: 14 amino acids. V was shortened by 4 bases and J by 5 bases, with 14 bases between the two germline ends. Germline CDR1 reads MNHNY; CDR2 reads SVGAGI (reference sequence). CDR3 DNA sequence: TGTGCCAGCAGTTCAGGGCTAGTAGGGGAGACCCAGTACTTC. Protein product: CASSSGLVGETQYF.

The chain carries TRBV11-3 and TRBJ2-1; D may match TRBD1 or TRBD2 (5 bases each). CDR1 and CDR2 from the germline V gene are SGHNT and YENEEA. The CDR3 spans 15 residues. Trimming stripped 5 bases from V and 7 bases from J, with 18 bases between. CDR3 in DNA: TGTGCCAGCAGCCTTGGGGGACCCCATTTGAATGAGCAGTTCTTC. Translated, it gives CASSLGGPHLNEQFF.

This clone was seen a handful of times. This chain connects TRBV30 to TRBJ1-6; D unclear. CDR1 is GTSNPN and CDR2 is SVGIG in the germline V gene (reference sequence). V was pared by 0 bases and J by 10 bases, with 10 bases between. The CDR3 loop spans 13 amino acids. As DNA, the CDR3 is TGTGCCTGGAGTGTATTGGCCTACTCACCCCTCCACTTT. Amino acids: CAWSVLAYSPLHF.

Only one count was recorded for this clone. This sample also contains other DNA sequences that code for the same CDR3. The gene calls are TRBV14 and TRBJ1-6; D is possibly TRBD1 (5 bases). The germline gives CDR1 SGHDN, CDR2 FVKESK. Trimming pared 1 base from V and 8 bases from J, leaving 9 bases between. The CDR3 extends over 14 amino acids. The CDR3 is CASSQGREYSPLHF. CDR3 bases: TGTGCCAGCAGCCAAGGCAGGGAATATTCACCCCTCCACTTT.

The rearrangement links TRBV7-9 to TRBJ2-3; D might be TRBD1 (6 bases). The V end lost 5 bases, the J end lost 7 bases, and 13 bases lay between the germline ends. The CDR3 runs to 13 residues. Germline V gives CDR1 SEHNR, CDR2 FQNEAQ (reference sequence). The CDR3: CASSVPGTHTQYF. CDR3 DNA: TGTGCCAGCAGCGTCCCAGGGACACATACGCAGTATTTT.

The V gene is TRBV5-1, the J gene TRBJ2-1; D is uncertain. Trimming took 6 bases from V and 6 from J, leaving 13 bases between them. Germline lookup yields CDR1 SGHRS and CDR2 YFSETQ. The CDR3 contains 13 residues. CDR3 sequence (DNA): TGCGCCAGCATGGGTTCTCTTATCAATGAGCAGTTCTTC. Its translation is CASMGSLINEQFF.

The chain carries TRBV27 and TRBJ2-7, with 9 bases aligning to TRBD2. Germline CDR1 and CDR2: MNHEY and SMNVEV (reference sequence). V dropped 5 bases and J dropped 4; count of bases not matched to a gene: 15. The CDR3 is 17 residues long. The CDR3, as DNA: TGTGCCAGCAGTCCCCCGGTGGGGCGGGGGGGCTTTTACGAGCAGTACTTC. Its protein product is CASSPPVGRGGFYEQYF.

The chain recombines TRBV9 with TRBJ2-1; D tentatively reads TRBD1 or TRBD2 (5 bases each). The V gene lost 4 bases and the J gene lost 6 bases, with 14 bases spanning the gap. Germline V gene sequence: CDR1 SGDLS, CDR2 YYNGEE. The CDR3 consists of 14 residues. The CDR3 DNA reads TGTGCCAGCAGCCCCCGTTGGGACGGCAATGAGCAGTTCTTC. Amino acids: CASSPRWDGNEQFF. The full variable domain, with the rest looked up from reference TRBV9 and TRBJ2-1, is DSGVTQTPKHLITATGQRVTLRCSPRSGDLSVYWYQQSLDQGLQFLIQYYNGEERAKGNILERFSAQQFPDLHSELNLSSLELGDSALYFCASSPRWDGNEQFFGPGTRLTVL.

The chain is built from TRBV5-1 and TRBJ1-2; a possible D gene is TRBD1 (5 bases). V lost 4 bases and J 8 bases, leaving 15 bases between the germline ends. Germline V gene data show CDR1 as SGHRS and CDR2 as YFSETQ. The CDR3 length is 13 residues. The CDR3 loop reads CASSPGGTRGYTF. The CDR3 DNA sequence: TGCGCCAGCAGCCCGGGGGGTACACGGGGCTACACCTTC.

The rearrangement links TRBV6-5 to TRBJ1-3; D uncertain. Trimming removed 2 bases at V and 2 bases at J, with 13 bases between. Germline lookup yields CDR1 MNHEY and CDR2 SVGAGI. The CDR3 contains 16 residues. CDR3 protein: CASSYADAITGNTIYF. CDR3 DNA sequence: TGTGCCAGCAGTTACGCGGACGCCATTACTGGAAACACCATATATTTT.

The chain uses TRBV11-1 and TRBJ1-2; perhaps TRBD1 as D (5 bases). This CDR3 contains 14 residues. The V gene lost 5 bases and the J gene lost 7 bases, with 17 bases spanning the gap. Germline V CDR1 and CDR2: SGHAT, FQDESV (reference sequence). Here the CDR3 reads CASSPPGRGVGYTF. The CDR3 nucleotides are TGTGCCAGCAGCCCACCGGGACGGGGGGTTGGCTACACCTTC.

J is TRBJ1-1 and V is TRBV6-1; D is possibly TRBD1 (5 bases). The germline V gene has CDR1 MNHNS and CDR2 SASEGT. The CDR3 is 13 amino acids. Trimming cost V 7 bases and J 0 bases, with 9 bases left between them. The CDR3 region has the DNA TGTGCCAGCAATACAGGTTTGAACACTGAAGCTTTCTTT. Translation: CASNTGLNTEAFF.

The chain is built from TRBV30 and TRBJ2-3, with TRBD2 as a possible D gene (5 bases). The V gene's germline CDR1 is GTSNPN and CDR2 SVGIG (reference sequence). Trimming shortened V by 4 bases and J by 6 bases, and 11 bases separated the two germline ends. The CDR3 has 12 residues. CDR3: CAWTPGSDTQYF. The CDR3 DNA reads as TGTGCCTGGACTCCGGGATCGGATACGCAGTATTTT.

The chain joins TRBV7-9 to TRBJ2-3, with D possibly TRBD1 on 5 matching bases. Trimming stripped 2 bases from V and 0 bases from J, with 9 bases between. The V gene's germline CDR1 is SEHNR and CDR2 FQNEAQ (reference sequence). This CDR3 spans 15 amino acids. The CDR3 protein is CASSLWQGSTDTQYF. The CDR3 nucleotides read TGTGCCAGCAGCTTATGGCAGGGAAGCACAGATACGCAGTATTTT.

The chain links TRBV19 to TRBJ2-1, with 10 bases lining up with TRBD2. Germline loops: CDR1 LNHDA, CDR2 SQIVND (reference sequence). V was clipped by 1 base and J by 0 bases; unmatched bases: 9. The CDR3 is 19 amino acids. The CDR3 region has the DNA TGTGCCAGTAGTATAGTAGGGGGACTAGCGCGAAGCTCCTACAATGAGCAGTTCTTC. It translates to CASSIVGGLARSSYNEQFF. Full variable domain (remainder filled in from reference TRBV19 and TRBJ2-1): DGGITQSPKYLFRKEGQNVTLSCEQNLNHDAMYWYRQDPGQGLRLIYYSQIVNDFQKGDIAEGYSVSREKKESFPLTVTSAQKNPTAFYLCASSIVGGLARSSYNEQFFGPGTRLTVL.

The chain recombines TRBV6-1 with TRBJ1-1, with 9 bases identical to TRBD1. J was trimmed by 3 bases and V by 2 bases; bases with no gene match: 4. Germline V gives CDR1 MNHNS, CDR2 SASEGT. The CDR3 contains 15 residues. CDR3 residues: CASSEMGQGYTEAFF. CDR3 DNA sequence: TGTGCCAGCAGTGAAATGGGACAGGGATACACTGAAGCTTTCTTT.

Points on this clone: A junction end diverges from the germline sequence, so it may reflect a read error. The CDR3 sequence: CASRGAALAGERSPDF. The CDR3 coding sequence is TGCGCCAGCAGGGGAGCGGCTCTAGCGGGAGAACGGTCCCCGGACTTC. J is TRBJ2-7 and V is TRBV5-1; 10 positions match TRBD2. The germline V gene encodes CDR1 SGHRS and CDR2 YFSETQ. This CDR3 is built from 16 residues.

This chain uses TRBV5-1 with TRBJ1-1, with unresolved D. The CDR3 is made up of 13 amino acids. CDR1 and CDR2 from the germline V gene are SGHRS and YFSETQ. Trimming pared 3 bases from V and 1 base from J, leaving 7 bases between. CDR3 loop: CASSYGKNTEAFF. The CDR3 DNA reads TGCGCCAGCAGCTACGGGAAGAACACTGAAGCTTTCTTT.